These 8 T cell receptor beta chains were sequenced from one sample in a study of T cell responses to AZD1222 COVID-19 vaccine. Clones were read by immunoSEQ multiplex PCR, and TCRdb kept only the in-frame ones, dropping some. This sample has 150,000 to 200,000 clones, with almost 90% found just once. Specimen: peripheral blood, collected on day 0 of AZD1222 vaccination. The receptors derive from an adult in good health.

The CDR3 protein is CATSDLETGMENQPQHF. The CDR3 DNA sequence: TGTGCCACCAGTGACCTAGAAACAGGGATGGAGAATCAGCCCCAGCATTTT. The genes are TRBV24-1 and TRBJ1-5; a weak D match, TRBD1 (6 bases). Germline V gene lookup returns CDR1 KGHDR and CDR2 SFDVKD. The CDR3 has 17 amino acids. Between the trimmed V and J ends, which lost 4 bases and 4 bases, there was a span of 19 bases.

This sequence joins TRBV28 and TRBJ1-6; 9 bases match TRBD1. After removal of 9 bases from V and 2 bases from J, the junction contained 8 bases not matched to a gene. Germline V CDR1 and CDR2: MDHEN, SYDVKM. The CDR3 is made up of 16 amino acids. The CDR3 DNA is TGTGCCAGTATAACAGGGGGCAATACCTATAATTCACCCCTCCACTTT. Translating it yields CASITGGNTYNSPLHF.

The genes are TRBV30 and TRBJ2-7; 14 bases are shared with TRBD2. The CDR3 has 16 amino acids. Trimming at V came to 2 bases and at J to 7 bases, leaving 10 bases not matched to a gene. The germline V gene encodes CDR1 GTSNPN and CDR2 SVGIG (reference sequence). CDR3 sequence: CAWSPPGTSGSREQYF. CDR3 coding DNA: TGTGCCTGGAGTCCCCCCGGGACTAGCGGGAGTAGGGAGCAGTACTTC.

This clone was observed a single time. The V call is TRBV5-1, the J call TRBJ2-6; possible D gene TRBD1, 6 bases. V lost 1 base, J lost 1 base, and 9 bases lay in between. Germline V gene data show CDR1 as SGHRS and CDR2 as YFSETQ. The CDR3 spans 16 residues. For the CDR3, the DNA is TGCGCCAGCAGCTTGCCCGGGACATCTGGGGCCAACGTCCTGACTTTC. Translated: CASSLPGTSGANVLTF.

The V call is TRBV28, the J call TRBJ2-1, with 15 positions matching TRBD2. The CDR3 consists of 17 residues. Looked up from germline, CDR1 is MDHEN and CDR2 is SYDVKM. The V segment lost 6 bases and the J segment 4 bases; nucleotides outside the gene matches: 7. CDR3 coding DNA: TGTGCCAGCAGCCCTTCAGGACTAGCGGGGGGGTACAATGAGCAGTTCTTC. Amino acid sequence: CASSPSGLAGGYNEQFF.

CDR3 coding DNA: TGTGCCAGCAGTTACGGCGTCTCCTACGAGCAGTACTTC. This encodes CASSYGVSYEQYF. The rearrangement uses TRBV6-2 or TRBV6-3 and TRBJ2-7, with D uncertain. CDR3 size: 13 residues. V was cut by 2 bases and J by 0 bases, with 5 bases left in between. The germline gives CDR1 MNHEY, CDR2 SVGEGT.

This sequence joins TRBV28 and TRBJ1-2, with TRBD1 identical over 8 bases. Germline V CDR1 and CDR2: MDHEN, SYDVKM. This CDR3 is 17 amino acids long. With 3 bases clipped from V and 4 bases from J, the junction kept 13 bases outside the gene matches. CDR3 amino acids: CASSFPPGGVSSYGYTF. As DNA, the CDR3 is TGTGCCAGCAGTTTTCCCCCAGGGGGCGTATCTTCCTATGGCTACACCTTC.

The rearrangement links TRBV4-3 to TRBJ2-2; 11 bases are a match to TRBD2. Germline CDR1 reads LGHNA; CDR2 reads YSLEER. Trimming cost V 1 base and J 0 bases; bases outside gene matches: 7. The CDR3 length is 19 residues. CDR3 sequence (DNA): TGCGCCAGCAGCCAAGGTCTACTAGCGGGGGCCTCGAACACCGGGGAGCTGTTTTTT. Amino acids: CASSQGLLAGASNTGELFF.